This passage covers 11 T cell receptor beta chains from one sample sequenced in a study of blood T cells in healthy people across ages. PCR was performed a second time for about 7 to 12 cycles using a sample-barcoded 5' primer and a J-beta primer mix. In TCRdb, the 5' RACE reads were re-called with MiXCR into one record per CDR3 protein. The sample contains 540,000 or so distinct CDR3 sequences, about 45% of which appear only once. Sequenced input: blood. The receptors come from a man of 80 years or more in good health.

Only one count was recorded for this clonotype. The chain carries TRBV6-2 or TRBV6-3 and TRBJ2-5, with a possible D match to TRBD2 (5 bases). Germline CDR1 reads MNHEY; CDR2 reads SVGEGT. The CDR3 runs 13 residues. V was pared by 6 bases and J by 11 bases, with 19 bases between. CDR3 DNA sequence: TGTGCCAGCAGAGCGGACTCCTACAATGAGCAGTACTTC. Its translation: CASRADSYNEQYF.

V and J are TRBV3-1 and TRBJ1-1; D is ambiguous. The germline CDR1 and CDR2 sequences are LGHDT and YNNKEL (reference sequence). The CDR3 runs 12 residues. Trimming pared 6 bases from V and 5 bases from J, leaving 10 bases between. CDR3 loop: CASSQLGTEAFF. The CDR3 nucleotides read TGTGCCAGCAGTCAGCTAGGGACTGAAGCTTTCTTT.

This clonotype was picked up a small number of times. The CDR3 DNA sequence: TGCAGCGTTGTTGGTGGGGTATATGAGCAGTTCTTC. This gives the protein CSVVGGVYEQFF. This chain connects TRBV29-1 to TRBJ2-1, with no clear D. This CDR3 region has 12 residues. Between the trimmed V and J ends, which lost 4 bases and 8 bases, there was a span of 12 bases. Germline CDR1 SQVTM, CDR2 ANQGSEA.

In the case of this clonotype: The junction and the germline gene differ at one end; a read error may be behind it. This rearrangement joins TRBV7-3 to TRBJ1-2; 8 bases fit TRBD1. The CDR3 length is 16 residues. Germline values: CDR1 SGHTA, CDR2 FQGTGA. The CDR3 DNA follows: TGTACCAGCAGCTTAAGGGGGGACAGGCCCAACTATGGCTACACCTTC. It translates to CTSSLRGDRPNYGYTF.

This chain uses TRBV4-3 with TRBJ2-1; weak D call: TRBD1 (5 bases). Germline V CDR1 and CDR2: LGHNA, YSLEER. Between the trimmed V and J ends, which lost 0 bases and 7 bases, there was a span of 13 bases. This CDR3 region has 15 residues. The CDR3 loop is CASSQDGNRMNEQFF. In DNA, the CDR3 is TGCGCCAGCAGCCAAGATGGGAACAGGATGAATGAGCAGTTCTTC.

The rearrangement joins TRBV29-1 to TRBJ1-5, with no clear D. Germline-derived CDR1 and CDR2 are SQVTM and ANQGSEA. CDR3 length equals 13 residues. V dropped 4 bases and J dropped 0 bases, with 7 bases sitting between them. The CDR3 region is CSVVENSNQPQHF. CDR3 bases: TGCAGCGTTGTGGAGAATAGCAATCAGCCCCAGCATTTT.

Worth noting for this clonotype: This may be a read error, as it is one base from a much larger clone. The chain couples TRBV6-6 to TRBJ1-1; 7 bases match TRBD1. Per germline, CDR1 MNHNY and CDR2 SVGAGI (reference sequence). CDR3 length: 13 residues. V was pared by 8 bases and J by 5 bases, with 8 bases of the junction left unmatched. Here the CDR3 DNA reads TGTGCCAGCCTTGGGCAGGGGGAAACTGAAGCTTTCTTT. This gives the protein CASLGQGETEAFF.

The rearrangement links TRBV7-6 to TRBJ2-5, with 10 nucleotides matching TRBD1. V lost 2 bases and J lost 5; bases outside the gene matches: 8. The CDR3 loop spans 16 amino acids. CDR1 SGHVS and CDR2 FNYEAQ come from the germline V gene. The CDR3 coding sequence is TGTGCCAGCAGCTTAACCGGGACAGGGGTTCGGGAGACCCAGTACTTC. Protein: CASSLTGTGVRETQYF.

Remarks on this clonotype: The junction departs from the called germline gene at one end, perhaps through a read error. The genes are TRBV14 and TRBJ1-5, with D possibly being TRBD1 (6 bases). The CDR3 sequence is 13 residues long. Germline CDR1 is SGHDN and CDR2 is FVKESK. The CDR3 loop reads CASSQGGAQPQHF. The DNA for the CDR3 is TGTGCCAGCAGTCAAGGGGGGGCTCAGCCCCAGCATTTT.

The sample holds one count of this clonotype. The chain employs TRBV4-1 and TRBJ2-7; D is uncertain. The CDR3 totals 16 residues. Per germline, CDR1 MGHRA and CDR2 YSYEKL. Trimming left V 4 bases short and J 4 bases short, with 20 bases between. The CDR3 protein is CASSPRIDAILYEQYF. Here the CDR3 DNA reads TGCGCCAGCAGCCCTAGGATAGATGCCATCCTATACGAGCAGTACTTC.

CDR3: CASSPPTREEQYF. The CDR3 DNA follows: TGTGCCAGCAGCCCACCCACGAGGGAAGAGCAGTACTTC. This chain uses TRBV3-1 with TRBJ2-7; D may be TRBD2 (5 bases). The CDR3 sequence is 13 residues long. Germline V gene lookup returns CDR1 LGHDT and CDR2 YNNKEL (reference sequence). V was cut by 4 bases and J by 7 bases, with 14 bases left in between.